A single sample is the source of the 11 T cell receptor beta chains below, sequenced in a study of identical twins. TCRdb ran MiXCR on the 5' RACE reads and lists one entry per CDR3 protein. This table has some 730,000 distinct CDR3 sequences, roughly 18% appearing once. The data also belong to a second study, concerning T cells expressing NK-cell markers.

The sample comprised PBMCs. The origin of the receptors is a woman aged 18-30 years in good health.

The CDR3 DNA is TGTGCCAGCAGTAGTCAAAGCCCCTACGAGCAGTACTTC. Translated, it gives CASSSQSPYEQYF. V gene TRBV6-1 combines with J gene TRBJ2-7, with D hard to call. V dropped 5 bases and J dropped 2 bases, with 10 bases sitting between them. Germline V gene lookup returns CDR1 MNHNS and CDR2 SASEGT. The length of the CDR3 is 13 residues.

This chain connects TRBV19 to TRBJ2-7; 7 bases match TRBD1. After removal of 4 bases from V and 1 base from J, the junction contained 4 bases not matched to a gene. The germline V gene encodes CDR1 LNHDA and CDR2 SQIVND (reference sequence). CDR3 size: 14 residues. Written as DNA, the CDR3 is TGTGCCAGTAGTACTGGGGGACAGTCCTACGAGCAGTACTTC. Amino acid sequence: CASSTGGQSYEQYF.

The chain is built from TRBV18 and TRBJ2-1, with 8 nucleotides matching TRBD1. Germline-derived CDR1 and CDR2 are KGHSH and LQKENI. CDR3 length: 14 amino acids. After removal of 6 bases from V and 5 bases from J, the junction contained 6 bases not matched to a gene. CDR3 DNA sequence: TGTGCCAGCTCGCCTAACAGGGGGGACAATGAGCAGTTCTTC. Its protein is CASSPNRGDNEQFF.

The J gene is TRBJ2-5, the V gene TRBV20-1; D perhaps matches TRBD2 (5 bases). V was clipped by 1 base and J by 2 bases, with 11 bases between them. Germline CDR1 is DFQATT and CDR2 is SNEGSKA (reference sequence). This CDR3 region has 14 residues. Here the CDR3 DNA reads TGCAGTGCTAGAGGACTATTATGGCAAGAGACCCAGTACTTC. This translates into CSARGLLWQETQYF.

This chain links TRBV12-3 or TRBV12-4 with TRBJ1-1; 7 bases are shared with TRBD1. The V gene end was trimmed by 8 bases and the J gene end by 0 bases; junction bases not matched to a gene: 9. This CDR3 comprises 15 residues. This CDR3 is CASETTGTMNTEAFF. As DNA, the CDR3 is TGTGCCAGCGAAACGACAGGGACCATGAACACTGAAGCTTTCTTT.

The chain is built from TRBV7-9 and TRBJ1-5, with D possibly being TRBD1 (6 bases). Trimming left V 3 bases short and J 6 bases short, with 9 bases between. The CDR3 has 13 amino acids. Per the germline V gene, CDR1 is SEHNR and CDR2 is FQNEAQ (reference sequence). CDR3 in DNA: TGTGCCAGCAGCTTTGACAGGTCTCAGCCCCAGCATTTT. Translated, it gives CASSFDRSQPQHF.

In DNA form, the CDR3 reads TGCAGTGCTACGGCAGGCTGGGACACCGGGGAGCTGTTTTTT. Encoded protein: CSATAGWDTGELFF. The chain joins TRBV20-1 to TRBJ2-2; D gene uncertain. V shed 4 bases and J shed 3 bases, with 12 bases lying between them. CDR1 is DFQATT, CDR2 SNEGSKA, per germline (reference sequence). This CDR3 is 14 amino acids long.

This sequence joins TRBV7-9 and TRBJ1-2; the D is unclear. The ends were cut back, 3 bases at V and 5 bases at J, with 13 bases in the middle. This CDR3 is built from 14 residues. The germline CDR1 and CDR2 sequences are SEHNR and FQNEAQ (reference sequence). Here the CDR3 DNA reads TGTGCCAGCAGCTTTAGCCGATCGGGGTATGGCTACACCTTC. Amino acids: CASSFSRSGYGYTF.

The chain is built from TRBV9 and TRBJ2-2; D may match TRBD1 or TRBD2 (5 bases each). Trimming left V 2 bases short and J 7 bases short, with 9 bases between. Germline lookup yields CDR1 SGDLS and CDR2 YYNGEE. This CDR3 spans 13 amino acids. CDR3 sequence (DNA): TGTGCCAGCAGCGTGGGGGATTACGGGGAGCTGTTTTTT. Encoded protein: CASSVGDYGELFF.

This clonotype was picked up many times. The chain has TRBV27 and TRBJ2-7; TRBD2 matches 13 bases. Germline CDR1 and CDR2: MNHEY and SMNVEV (reference sequence). The CDR3 runs 16 residues. The V segment lost 5 bases and the J segment 1 base; nucleotides outside the gene matches: 5. The CDR3 loop is CASSGETSGRSYEQYF. The CDR3 nucleotides are TGTGCCAGCAGTGGGGAGACTAGCGGGAGGTCCTACGAGCAGTACTTC.

The chain is built from TRBV24-1 and TRBJ2-1; 9 bases fit TRBD2. V shed 3 bases and J 6 bases; nucleotides not matched to a gene: 5. The CDR3 contains 15 residues. CDR1 is KGHDR and CDR2 is SFDVKD in the germline V gene. The chain's CDR3 is CATSDSGRHSNEQFF. CDR3 DNA sequence: TGTGCCACCAGTGATAGCGGGAGGCATTCCAATGAGCAGTTCTTC.